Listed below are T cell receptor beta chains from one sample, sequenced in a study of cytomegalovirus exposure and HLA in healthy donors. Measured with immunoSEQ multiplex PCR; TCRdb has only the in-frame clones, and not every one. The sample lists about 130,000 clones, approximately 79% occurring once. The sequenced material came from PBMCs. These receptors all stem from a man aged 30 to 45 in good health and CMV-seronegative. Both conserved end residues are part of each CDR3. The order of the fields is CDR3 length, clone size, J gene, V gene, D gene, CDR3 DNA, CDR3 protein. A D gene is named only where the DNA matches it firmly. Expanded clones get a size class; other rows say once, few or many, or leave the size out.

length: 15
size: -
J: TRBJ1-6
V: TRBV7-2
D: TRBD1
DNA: TGTGCCAGCAGCTACGACAGGGCAGGGAATTCACCCCTCCACTTT
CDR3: CASSYDRAGNSPLHF

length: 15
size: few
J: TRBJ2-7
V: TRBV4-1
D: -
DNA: TGCGCCAGCAGCCAAGGTCTTGGGCTAGCGTTCGAGCAGTACTTC
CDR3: CASSQGLGLAFEQYF

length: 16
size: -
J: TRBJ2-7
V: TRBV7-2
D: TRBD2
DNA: TGTGCCAGCAGCTTAGCGTTGAGTCTAGCGGGCTACGAGCAGTACTTC
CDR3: CASSLALSLAGYEQYF

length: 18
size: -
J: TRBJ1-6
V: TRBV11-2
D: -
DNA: TGTGCCAGCAGCTCGGCGCAACAGGGTTTGTCCTATAATTCACCCCTCCACTTT
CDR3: CASSSAQQGLSYNSPLHF

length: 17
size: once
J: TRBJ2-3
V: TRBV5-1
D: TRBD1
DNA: TGCGCCAGCAGCGACAAAGCAACAGGGGCTAGCACAGATACGCAGTATTTT
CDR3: CASSDKATGASTDTQYF

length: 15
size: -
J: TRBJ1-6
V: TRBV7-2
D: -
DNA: TGTGCCAGCAGGCCCGGGTGGACAGAGGGATCACCCCTCCACTTT
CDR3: CASRPGWTEGSPLHF

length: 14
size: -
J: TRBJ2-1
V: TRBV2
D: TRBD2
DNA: TGTGCCAGCCAGGGACTAGCGGGGGACAATGAGCAGTTCTTC
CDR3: CASQGLAGDNEQFF

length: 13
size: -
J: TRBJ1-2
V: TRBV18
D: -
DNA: TGTGCCAGCTCACTTGGACAGTTCTATGGCTACACCTTC
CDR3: CASSLGQFYGYTF

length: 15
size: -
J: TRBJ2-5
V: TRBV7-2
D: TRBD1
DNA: TGTGCCAGCAGCAAACAGGGGCCAGGACAAGAGACCCAGTACTTC
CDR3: CASSKQGPGQETQYF

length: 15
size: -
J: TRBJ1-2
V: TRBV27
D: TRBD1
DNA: TGTGCCAGCAGTCCCGGACAGGGGGCAAACTATGGCTACACCTTC
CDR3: CASSPGQGANYGYTF

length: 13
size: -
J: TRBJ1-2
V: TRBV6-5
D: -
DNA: TGTGCCAGCAGGCGGGACTGGGGCTATGGCTACACCTTC
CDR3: CASRRDWGYGYTF

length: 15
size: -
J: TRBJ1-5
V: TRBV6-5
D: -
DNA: TGTGCCAGCAGTTACGGGGGGATGAGCAATCAGCCCCAGCATTTT
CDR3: CASSYGGMSNQPQHF

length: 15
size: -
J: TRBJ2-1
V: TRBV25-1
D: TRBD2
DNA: TGTGCCAGCAGCGTTCCTAGCGGGGGGGCTCCTGAGCAGTTCTTC
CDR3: CASSVPSGGAPEQFF

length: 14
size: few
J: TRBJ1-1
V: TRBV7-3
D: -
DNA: TGTGCCAGCAGTCTTATGGGGGGTCGGACTGAAGCTTTCTTT
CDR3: CASSLMGGRTEAFF

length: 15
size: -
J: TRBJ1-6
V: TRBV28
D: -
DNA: TGTGCCAGCAGTCTGGCCAGGGAAGGTAATTCACCCCTCCACTTT
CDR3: CASSLAREGNSPLHF

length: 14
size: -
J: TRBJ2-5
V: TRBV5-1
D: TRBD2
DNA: TGCGCCAGCAGCAGCGGGGGGGCCGGAGAGACCCAGTACTTC
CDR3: CASSSGGAGETQYF

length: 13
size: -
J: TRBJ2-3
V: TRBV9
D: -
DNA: TGTGCCAGCAGCGGGTGGGGGGTGGATACGCAGTATTTT
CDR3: CASSGWGVDTQYF

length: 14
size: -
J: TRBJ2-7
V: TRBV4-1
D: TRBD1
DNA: TGCGCCAGCAGCCAAGACCAGACAGGGCTTCTGCAGTACTTC
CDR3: CASSQDQTGLLQYF

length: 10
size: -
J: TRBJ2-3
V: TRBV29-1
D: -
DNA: TGCAGCGTTACACAGGATACGCAGTATTTT
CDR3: CSVTQDTQYF

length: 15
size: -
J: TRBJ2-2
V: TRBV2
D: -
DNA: TGTGCCAGCAGTGAAGAGCCCGCGAACACCGGGGAGCTGTTTTTT
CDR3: CASSEEPANTGELFF

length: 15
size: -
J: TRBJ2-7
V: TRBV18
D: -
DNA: TGTGCCAGCTCGCCCTGGGGTAGCCAGGGCTACGAGCAGTACTTC
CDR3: CASSPWGSQGYEQYF

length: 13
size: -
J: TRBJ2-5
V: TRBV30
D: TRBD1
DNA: TGTGCCTGGAGGGGACAGGGGATGGAGACCCAGTACTTC
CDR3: CAWRGQGMETQYF

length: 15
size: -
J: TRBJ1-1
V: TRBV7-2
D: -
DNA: TGTGCCAGCAGCTTAGCGGGGCAGGGGTACACTGAAGCTTTCTTT
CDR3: CASSLAGQGYTEAFF

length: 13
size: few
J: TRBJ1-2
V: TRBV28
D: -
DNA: TGTGCCTCTGTGGGGCCGCTTCTCTATGGCTACACCTTC
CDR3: CASVGPLLYGYTF

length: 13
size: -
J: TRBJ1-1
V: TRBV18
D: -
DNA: TGTGCCAGCTCACCGGCCACAAGTACTGAAGCTTTCTTT
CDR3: CASSPATSTEAFF

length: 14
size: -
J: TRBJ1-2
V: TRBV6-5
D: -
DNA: TGTGCCAGCAGTTACGACAGGACCGGCCGGGGCTACACCTTC
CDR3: CASSYDRTGRGYTF

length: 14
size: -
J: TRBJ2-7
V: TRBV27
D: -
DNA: TGTGCCAGCAGTCCCCCACCCCCGGGGTACGAGCAGTACTTC
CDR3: CASSPPPPGYEQYF

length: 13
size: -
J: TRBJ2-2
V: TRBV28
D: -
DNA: TGTGCCAGCAGTTTTCAGGGGACCGGGGAGCTGTTTTTT
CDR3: CASSFQGTGELFF

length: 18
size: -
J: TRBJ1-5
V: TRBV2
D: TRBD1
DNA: TGTGCCAGCACTTACCGGGACAGGGGTTCGGCGGGGGTTCAGCCCCAGCATTTT
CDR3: CASTYRDRGSAGVQPQHF

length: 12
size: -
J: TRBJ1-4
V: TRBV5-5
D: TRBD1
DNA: TGTGCCAGCAGCAAACGACAGGGTATCAAACTTTTT
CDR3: CASSKRQGIKLF

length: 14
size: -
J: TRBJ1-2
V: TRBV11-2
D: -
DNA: TGTGCCAGCAGCTTAGATTCTTTGACAAATGGCTACACCTTC
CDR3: CASSLDSLTNGYTF

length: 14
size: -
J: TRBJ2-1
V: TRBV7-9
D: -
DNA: TGTGCCAGCAGCTTACGGGGGTCCTACAATGAGCAGTTCTTC
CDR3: CASSLRGSYNEQFF

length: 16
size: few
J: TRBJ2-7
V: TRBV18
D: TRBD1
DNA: TGTGCCAGCTCAGCATGGGACAGGGGGACTCGCTACGAGCAGTACTTC
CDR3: CASSAWDRGTRYEQYF

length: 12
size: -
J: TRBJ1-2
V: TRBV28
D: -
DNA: TGTGCCAGCAGTCGGGAGTTGGGTGGCTACACCTTC
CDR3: CASSRELGGYTF

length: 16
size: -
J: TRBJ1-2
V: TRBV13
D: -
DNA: TGTGCCAGCAGCCCTAGGACGGCACTAGCTAACTATGGCTACACCTTC
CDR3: CASSPRTALANYGYTF

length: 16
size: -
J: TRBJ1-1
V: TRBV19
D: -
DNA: TGTGCCAGTAGTAAGCCGGGCCAAAGGAGGGACACTGAAGCTTTCTTT
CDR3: CASSKPGQRRDTEAFF

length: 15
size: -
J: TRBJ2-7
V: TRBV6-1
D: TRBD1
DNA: TGTGCCAGCAGTAAGGGACAGGGAGCATCCTACGAGCAGTACTTC
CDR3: CASSKGQGASYEQYF

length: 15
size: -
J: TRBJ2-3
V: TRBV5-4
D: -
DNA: TGTGCCAGCAGCTTGGCTGGCGGGGGCACAGATACGCAGTATTTT
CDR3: CASSLAGGGTDTQYF

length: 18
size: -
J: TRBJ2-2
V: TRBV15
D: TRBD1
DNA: TGTGCCACCAGCAGAGATTGGGACAGAAGCCTCAACACCGGGGAGCTGTTTTTT
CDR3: CATSRDWDRSLNTGELFF

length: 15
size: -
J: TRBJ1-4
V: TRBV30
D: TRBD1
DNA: TGTGCCTGGAGTTTCGACAGGGGATCCTCCGAAAAACTGTTTTTT
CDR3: CAWSFDRGSSEKLFF

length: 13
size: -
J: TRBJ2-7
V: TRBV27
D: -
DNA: TGTGCCAGCAGCGTAGACACTCACCACGAGCAGTACTTC
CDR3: CASSVDTHHEQYF

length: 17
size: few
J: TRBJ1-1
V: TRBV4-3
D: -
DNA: TGCGCCAGCAGCCACTTAGCTCTTAGGGGGTCGAACACTGAAGCTTTCTTT
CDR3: CASSHLALRGSNTEAFF

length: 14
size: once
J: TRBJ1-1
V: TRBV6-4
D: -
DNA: TGTGCCAGCAGTATGGACAGCGGCGGTAATGAAGCTTTCTTT
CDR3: CASSMDSGGNEAFF

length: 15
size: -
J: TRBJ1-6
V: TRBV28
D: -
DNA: TGTGCCAGCAGTGTATTAAGGGGAGGGAATTCACCCCTCCACTTT
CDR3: CASSVLRGGNSPLHF

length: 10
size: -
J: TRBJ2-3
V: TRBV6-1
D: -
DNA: TGTGCCAGCATGCAGGATACGCAGTATTTT
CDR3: CASMQDTQYF

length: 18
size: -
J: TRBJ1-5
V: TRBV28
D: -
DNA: TGTGCCAGCAGTGAAACAGGGCTAGTTGAAATCCGCAATCAGCCCCAGCATTTT
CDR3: CASSETGLVEIRNQPQHF

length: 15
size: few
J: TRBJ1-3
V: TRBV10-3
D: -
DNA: TGTGCCATCAGTGTCGAAGGGGGACCTGGAAACACCATATATTTT
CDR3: CAISVEGGPGNTIYF

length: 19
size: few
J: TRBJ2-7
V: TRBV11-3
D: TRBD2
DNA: TGTGCCAGCAGCTTAGTACCTAGCGGGGGGTCTTCCCTAAGTTACGAGCAGTACTTC
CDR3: CASSLVPSGGSSLSYEQYF

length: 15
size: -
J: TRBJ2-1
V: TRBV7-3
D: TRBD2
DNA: TGTGCCAGCAGCTTAGGGGCGGGGGGGCCCAATGAGCAGTTCTTC
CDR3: CASSLGAGGPNEQFF

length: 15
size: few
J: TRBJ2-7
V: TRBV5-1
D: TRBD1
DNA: TGCGCCAGCAGCCCTCGGACAGGGGGCTCGTACGAGCAGTACTTC
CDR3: CASSPRTGGSYEQYF

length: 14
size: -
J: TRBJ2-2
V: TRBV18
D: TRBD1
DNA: TGTGCCAGCTCTATGACAGGGTCCACCGGGGAGCTGTTTTTT
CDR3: CASSMTGSTGELFF

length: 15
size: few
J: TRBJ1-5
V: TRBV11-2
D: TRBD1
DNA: TGTGCCAGCAGTCTAACAGGGGTGTCGAGTCAGCCCCAGCATTTT
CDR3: CASSLTGVSSQPQHF

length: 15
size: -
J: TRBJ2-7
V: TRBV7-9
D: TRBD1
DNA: TGTGCCAGCAGCTTAGGGACAGGGCTGAGGAACGAGCAGTACTTC
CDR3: CASSLGTGLRNEQYF

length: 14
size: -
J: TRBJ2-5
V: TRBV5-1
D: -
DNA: TGCGCCAGCAGCTTGGTGGCGGGTAGGGAGACCCAGTACTTC
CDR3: CASSLVAGRETQYF

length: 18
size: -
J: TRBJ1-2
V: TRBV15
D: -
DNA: TGTGCCACCAGCAGAGACTCGGGGATCCCACTAGCTAACTATGGCTACACCTTC
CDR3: CATSRDSGIPLANYGYTF